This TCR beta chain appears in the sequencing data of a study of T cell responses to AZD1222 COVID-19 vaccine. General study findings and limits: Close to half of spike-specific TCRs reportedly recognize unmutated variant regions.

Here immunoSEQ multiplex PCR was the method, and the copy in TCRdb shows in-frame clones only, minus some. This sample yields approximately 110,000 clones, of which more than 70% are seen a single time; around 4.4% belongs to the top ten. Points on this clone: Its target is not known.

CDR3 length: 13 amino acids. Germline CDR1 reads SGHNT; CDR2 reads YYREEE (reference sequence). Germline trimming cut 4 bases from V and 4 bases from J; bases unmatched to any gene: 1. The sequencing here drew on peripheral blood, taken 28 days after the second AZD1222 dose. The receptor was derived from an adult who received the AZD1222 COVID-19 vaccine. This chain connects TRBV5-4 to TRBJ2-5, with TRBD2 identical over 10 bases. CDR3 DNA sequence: TGTGCCAGCAGCCGGACTAGCGGAGAGACCCAGTACTTC. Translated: CASSRTSGETQYF.